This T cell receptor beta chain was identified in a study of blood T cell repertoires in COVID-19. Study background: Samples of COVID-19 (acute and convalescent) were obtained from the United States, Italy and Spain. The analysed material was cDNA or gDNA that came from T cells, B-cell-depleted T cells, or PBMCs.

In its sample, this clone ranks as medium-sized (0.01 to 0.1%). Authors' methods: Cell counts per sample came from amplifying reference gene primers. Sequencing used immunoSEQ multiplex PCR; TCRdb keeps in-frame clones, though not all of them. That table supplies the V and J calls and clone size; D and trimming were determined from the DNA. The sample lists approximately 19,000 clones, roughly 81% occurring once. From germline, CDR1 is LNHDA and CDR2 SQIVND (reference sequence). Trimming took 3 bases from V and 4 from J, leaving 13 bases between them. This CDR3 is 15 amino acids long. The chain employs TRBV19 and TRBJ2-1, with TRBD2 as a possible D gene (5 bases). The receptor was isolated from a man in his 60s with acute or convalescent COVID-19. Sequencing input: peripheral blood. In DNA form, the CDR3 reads TGTGCCAGTAGTATTCGCGGACGGGAATACAATGAGCAGTTCTTC. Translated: CASSIRGREYNEQFF.